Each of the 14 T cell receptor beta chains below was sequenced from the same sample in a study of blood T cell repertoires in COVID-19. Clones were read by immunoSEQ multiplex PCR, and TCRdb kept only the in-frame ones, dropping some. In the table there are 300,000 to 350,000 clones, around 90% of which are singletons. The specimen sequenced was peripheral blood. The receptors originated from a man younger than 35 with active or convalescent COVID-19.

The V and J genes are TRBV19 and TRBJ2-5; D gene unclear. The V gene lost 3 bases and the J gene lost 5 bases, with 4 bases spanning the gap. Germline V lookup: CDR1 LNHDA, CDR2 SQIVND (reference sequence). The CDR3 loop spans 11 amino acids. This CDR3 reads CASSIRETQYF. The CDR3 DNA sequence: TGTGCCAGTAGTATTCGGGAGACCCAGTACTTC.

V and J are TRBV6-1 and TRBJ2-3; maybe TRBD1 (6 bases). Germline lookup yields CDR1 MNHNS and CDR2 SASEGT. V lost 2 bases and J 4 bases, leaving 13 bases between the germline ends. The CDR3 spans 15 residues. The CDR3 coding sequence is TGTGCCAGCAGTGAACTCTCCGGACAGTCAGATACGCAGTATTTT. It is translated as CASSELSGQSDTQYF.

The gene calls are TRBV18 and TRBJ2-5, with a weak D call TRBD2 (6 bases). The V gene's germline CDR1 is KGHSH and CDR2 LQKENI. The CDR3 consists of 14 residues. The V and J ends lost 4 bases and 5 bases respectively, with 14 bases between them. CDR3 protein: CASSLTQGGETQYF. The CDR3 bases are TGTGCCAGCTCACTAACCCAGGGAGGTGAGACCCAGTACTTC. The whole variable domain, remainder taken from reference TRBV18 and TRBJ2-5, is NAGVMQNPRHLVRRRGQEARLRCSPMKGHSHVYWYRQLPEEGLKFMVYLQKENIIDESGMPKERFSAEFPKEGPSILRIQQVVRGDSAAYFCASSLTQGGETQYFGPGTRLLVL.

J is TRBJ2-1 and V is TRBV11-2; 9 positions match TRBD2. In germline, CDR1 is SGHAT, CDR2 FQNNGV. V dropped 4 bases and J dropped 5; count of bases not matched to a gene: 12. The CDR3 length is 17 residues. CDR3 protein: CASSSPGLAGTHNEQFF. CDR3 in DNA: TGTGCCAGCAGCTCCCCCGGGCTAGCGGGAACTCACAATGAGCAGTTCTTC.

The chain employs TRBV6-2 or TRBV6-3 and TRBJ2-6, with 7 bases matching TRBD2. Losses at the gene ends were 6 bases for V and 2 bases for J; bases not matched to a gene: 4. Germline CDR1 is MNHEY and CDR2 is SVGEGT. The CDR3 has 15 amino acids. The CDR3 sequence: CASSLAGAGANVLTF. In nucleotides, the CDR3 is TGTGCCAGCAGCCTTGCGGGGGCTGGGGCCAACGTCCTGACTTTC.

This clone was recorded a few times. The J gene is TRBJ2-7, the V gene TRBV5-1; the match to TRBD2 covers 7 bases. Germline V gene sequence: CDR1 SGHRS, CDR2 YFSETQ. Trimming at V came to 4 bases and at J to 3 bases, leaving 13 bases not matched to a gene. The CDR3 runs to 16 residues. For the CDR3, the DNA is TGCGCCAGCAGCCGCAAGACTAGCTTTAAGAACTACGAGCAGTACTTC. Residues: CASSRKTSFKNYEQYF. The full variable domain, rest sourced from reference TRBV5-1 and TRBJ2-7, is KAGVTQTPRYLIKTRGQQVTLSCSPISGHRSVSWYQQTPGQGLQFLFEYFSETQRNKGNFPGRFSGRQFSNSRSEMNVSTLELGDSALYLCASSRKTSFKNYEQYFGPGTRLTVT.

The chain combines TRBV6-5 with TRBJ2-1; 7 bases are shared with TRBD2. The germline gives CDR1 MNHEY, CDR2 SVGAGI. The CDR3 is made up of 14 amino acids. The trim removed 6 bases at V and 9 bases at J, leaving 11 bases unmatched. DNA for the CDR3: TGTGCCAGCAGGGCGGCGGCGGGAGTAGGTGAGCAGTTCTTC. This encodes CASRAAAGVGEQFF.

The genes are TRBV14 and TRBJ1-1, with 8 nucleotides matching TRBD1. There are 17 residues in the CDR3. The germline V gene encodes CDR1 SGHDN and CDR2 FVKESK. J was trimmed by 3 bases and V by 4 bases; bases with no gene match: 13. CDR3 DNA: TGTGCCAGCAGCCTCCGGACAGGGATAAACTGGGACACTGAAGCTTTCTTT. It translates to CASSLRTGINWDTEAFF.

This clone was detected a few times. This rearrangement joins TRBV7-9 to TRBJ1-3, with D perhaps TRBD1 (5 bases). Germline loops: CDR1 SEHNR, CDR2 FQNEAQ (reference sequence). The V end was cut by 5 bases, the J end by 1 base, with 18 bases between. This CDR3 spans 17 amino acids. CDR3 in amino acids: CASSRAGTVVSGNTIYF. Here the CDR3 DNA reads TGTGCCAGCAGCAGAGCGGGGACGGTAGTGTCTGGAAACACCATATATTTT.

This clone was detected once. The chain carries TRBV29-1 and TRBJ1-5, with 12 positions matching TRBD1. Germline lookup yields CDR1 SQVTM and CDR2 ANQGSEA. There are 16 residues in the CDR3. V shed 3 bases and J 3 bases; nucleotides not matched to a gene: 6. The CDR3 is CSVDRDRGPYNQPQHF. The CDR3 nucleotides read TGCAGCGTTGATAGGGACAGGGGGCCCTACAATCAGCCCCAGCATTTT.

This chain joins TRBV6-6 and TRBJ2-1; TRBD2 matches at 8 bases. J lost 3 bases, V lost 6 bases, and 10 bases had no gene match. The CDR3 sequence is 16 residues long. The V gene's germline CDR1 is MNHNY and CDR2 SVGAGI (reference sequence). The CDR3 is CASSRMASGLYNEQFF. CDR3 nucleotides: TGTGCCAGCAGCCGTATGGCTAGCGGGCTCTACAATGAGCAGTTCTTC.

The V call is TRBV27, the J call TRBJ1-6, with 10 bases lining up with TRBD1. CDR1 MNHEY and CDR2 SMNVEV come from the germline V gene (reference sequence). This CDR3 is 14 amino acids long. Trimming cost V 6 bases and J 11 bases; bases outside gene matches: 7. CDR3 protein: CASSLTGGSTPLHF. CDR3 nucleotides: TGTGCCAGCAGCTTGACAGGGGGCAGTACACCCCTCCACTTT.

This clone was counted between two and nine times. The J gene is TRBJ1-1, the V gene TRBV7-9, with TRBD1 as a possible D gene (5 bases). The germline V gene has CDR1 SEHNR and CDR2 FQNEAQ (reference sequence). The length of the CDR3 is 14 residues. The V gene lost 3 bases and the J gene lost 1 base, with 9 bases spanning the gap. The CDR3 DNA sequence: TGTGCCAGCAGCTTCCCCCAGGGGAACACTGAAGCTTTCTTT. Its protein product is CASSFPQGNTEAFF.

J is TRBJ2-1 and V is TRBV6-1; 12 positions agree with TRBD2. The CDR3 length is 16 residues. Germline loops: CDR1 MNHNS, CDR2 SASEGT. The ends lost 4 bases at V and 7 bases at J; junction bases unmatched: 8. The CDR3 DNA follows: TGTGCCAGCAGTGTACAGTCTAGCGGGGGGGGGAATGAGCAGTTCTTC. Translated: CASSVQSSGGGNEQFF.